The 20 T cell receptor beta chains below all came from one sample that was sequenced in a study of blood T cells in healthy people across ages. Alongside a J-beta primer mix, a sample-barcoded 5' primer served in a second PCR lasting roughly 7 to 11 cycles. TCRdb independently ran MiXCR on the 5' RACE reads; one entry per CDR3 protein. Among some 1.5 million distinct CDR3 sequences listed, roughly 30% were seen once. The sample was blood. The receptors shown here come from a woman aged 25-40 years in good health.

A few counts support this clonotype. The V call is TRBV20-1, the J call TRBJ1-2, with 12 bases fitting TRBD1. The V gene end was trimmed by 6 bases and the J gene end by 4 bases; junction bases not matched to a gene: 15. CDR3 length equals 17 residues. The germline gives CDR1 DFQATT, CDR2 SNEGSKA (reference sequence). The CDR3 sequence is CSAPVPGQGAPGYGYTF. The DNA for the CDR3 is TGCAGTGCCCCTGTCCCGGGACAGGGGGCGCCTGGCTATGGCTACACCTTC.

Ten or more counts support this clonotype. The rearrangement links TRBV29-1 to TRBJ2-7; D might be TRBD1 (6 bases). V gave up 3 bases and J gave up 4 bases, with 10 bases separating them. The CDR3 has 12 amino acids. CDR1 is SQVTM, CDR2 ANQGSEA, per germline. In DNA, the CDR3 is TGCAGCGTTGACAGGGGAGAGTACGAGCAGTACTTC. It yields the protein CSVDRGEYEQYF.

The count of this clonotype is one. One base away lies a much larger clone, so this may be a sequencing read error. The chain employs TRBV27 and TRBJ2-4; 9 bases map to TRBD2. The J call may be in error: the DNA end matches TRBJ2-5 better. Per germline, CDR1 MNHEY and CDR2 SMNVEV (reference sequence). The CDR3 sequence is 15 residues long. Here the CDR3 reads CASSLYSGGCKTQYF. The DNA of the CDR3 is TGTGCCAGCAGTTTATATAGCGGGGGTTGTAAGACCCAGTACTTC.

J is TRBJ1-1 and V is TRBV11-1; D is unresolved. V lost 6 bases to trimming and J lost 8 bases, with 19 bases between them. Germline assignment: CDR1 SGHAT and CDR2 FQDESV (reference sequence). The CDR3 spans 14 residues. The CDR3 protein is CASRKGITALEAFF. CDR3 nucleotides: TGTGCCAGCAGAAAAGGGATCACAGCGCTGGAAGCTTTCTTT.

The chain recombines TRBV11-2 with TRBJ2-1; D remains unclear. The CDR3 is made up of 20 amino acids. The V gene's germline CDR1 is SGHAT and CDR2 FQNNGV. Trimming shortened V by 5 bases and J by 6 bases, and 32 bases separated the two germline ends. CDR3 region: CASSGPTRSVYPHGSNEQFF. CDR3 DNA sequence: TGTGCCAGCAGCGGGCCAACCCGGTCCGTGTACCCCCACGGCAGCAATGAGCAGTTCTTC.

This clonotype has only a few counts. The chain joins TRBV12-3 or TRBV12-4 to TRBJ2-1; 7 bases match TRBD2. Germline trimming cut 4 bases from V and 3 bases from J; bases unmatched to any gene: 6. This CDR3 is 15 amino acids long. For the CDR3, the DNA is TGTGCCAGCAGTTCGGGGGGAGTCGTCTACAATGAGCAGTTCTTC. Translation: CASSSGGVVYNEQFF.

Only one count was recorded for this clonotype. The chain recombines TRBV20-1 with TRBJ2-3; D not certain. This CDR3 has 11 amino acids. Germline V lookup: CDR1 DFQATT, CDR2 SNEGSKA (reference sequence). Trimming stripped 0 bases from V and 5 bases from J, with 3 bases between. The DNA of the CDR3 is TGCAGTGCTAGAGATATAGATACGCAGTATTTT. Its translation is CSARDIDTQYF.

This chain connects TRBV20-1 to TRBJ2-1, with 14 positions matching TRBD2. Germline V gives CDR1 DFQATT, CDR2 SNEGSKA (reference sequence). The V and J ends lost 3 bases and 5 bases, in that order; junction bases with no gene match: 6. The CDR3 contains 16 residues. CDR3 region: CSASRLAGGRDNEQFF. Written as DNA, the CDR3 is TGCAGTGCTAGCAGACTAGCGGGAGGGCGAGACAATGAGCAGTTCTTC.

Points on this clonotype: The junction does not match germline at one end; this may be a read error. V and J are TRBV12-3 or TRBV12-4 and TRBJ1-2; D gene ambiguous. This CDR3 is built from 12 residues. The CDR3 DNA reads as TGTACCAGCAGTTTCGCTTCGGCGCTTGGCACCTTC. The encoded protein is CTSSFASALGTF.

For this clonotype: One junction end disagrees with the germline gene, perhaps due to a read error. V is TRBV10-2 and J is TRBJ2-1; possibly TRBD1 for D (6 bases). This CDR3 comprises 14 residues. CDR1 is WSHSY, CDR2 SAAADI, per germline. The CDR3 is CASSESAGTFIQFF. CDR3 nucleotide sequence: TGTGCCAGCAGTGAGTCGGCCGGGACATTCATTCAGTTCTTC.

This chain joins TRBV11-3 and TRBJ2-2; weak D call: TRBD2 (5 bases). The CDR3 spans 16 residues. Germline V gene lookup returns CDR1 SGHNT and CDR2 YENEEA. Between the trimmed V and J ends, which lost 5 bases and 2 bases, there was a span of 15 bases. In DNA, the CDR3 is TGTGCCAGCAGCCTAGGAGTAGCGATAAACACCGGGGAGCTGTTTTTT. Translation gives CASSLGVAINTGELFF.

This rearrangement joins TRBV11-2 to TRBJ2-7, with 9 bases that match TRBD2. The V segment lost 2 bases and the J segment 7 bases; nucleotides outside the gene matches: 27. Germline-derived CDR1 and CDR2 are SGHAT and FQNNGV. The CDR3 contains 21 residues. The CDR3 spells CASSLQPPGSFSPAGGGEQYF. DNA for the CDR3: TGTGCCAGCAGCTTACAACCCCCGGGCTCTTTTAGTCCAGCGGGAGGTGGAGAGCAGTACTTC.

The rearrangement joins TRBV29-1 to TRBJ2-1; D assignment may be TRBD1 or TRBD2 (6 bases each). V was trimmed by 6 bases and J by 7 bases, leaving 19 bases between them. CDR3 length: 14 amino acids. Germline V CDR1 and CDR2: SQVTM, ANQGSEA. The DNA for the CDR3 is TGCAGCGTCGGGGGTAGGGACATTGGGAATGAGCAGTTCTTC. The encoded protein is CSVGGRDIGNEQFF.

The sample holds a few counts of this clonotype. The rearrangement links TRBV12-5 to TRBJ2-7; weak D call: TRBD2 (6 bases). Trimming stripped 2 bases from V and 7 bases from J, with 12 bases between. Germline V lookup: CDR1 LGHNT, CDR2 FRNRAP. The CDR3 runs 13 residues. The CDR3 protein is CASGLPAAGEQYF. CDR3 DNA sequence: TGTGCTAGTGGTTTGCCCGCCGCGGGGGAGCAGTACTTC.

This clonotype occurred a few times. The chain combines TRBV20-1 with TRBJ2-7; D is undetermined. The better agreement between TRBJ2-4 and the DNA end casts doubt on the J call. Germline CDR1 reads DFQATT; CDR2 reads SNEGSKA (reference sequence). The CDR3 runs 13 residues. Written as DNA, the CDR3 is TGCAGTGCACCAGACCACTACGGAAACATTCAGTACTTC. It yields the protein CSAPDHYGNIQYF.

This clonotype has a handful of counts. This chain uses TRBV7-9 with TRBJ2-3; TRBD1 agrees at 10 bases. V was clipped by 4 bases and J by 3 bases; unmatched bases: 10. Germline CDR1 and CDR2: SEHNR and FQNEAQ (reference sequence). The CDR3 is made up of 17 amino acids. The CDR3: CASSSTTGTGDTDTQYF. In DNA form, the CDR3 reads TGTGCCAGCAGCTCCACCACCGGGACAGGGGATACAGATACGCAGTATTTT.

J is TRBJ2-5 and V is TRBV20-1; D possibly matches TRBD1 or TRBD2 (5 bases each). The CDR3 covers 14 residues. Germline assignment: CDR1 DFQATT and CDR2 SNEGSKA (reference sequence). Trimming pared 0 bases from V and 3 bases from J, leaving 11 bases between. CDR3 DNA: TGCAGTGCTAGAGATCTGAGGGGCGAAGAGACCCAGTACTTC. It yields the protein CSARDLRGEETQYF.

This clonotype was counted at least ten times. The chain uses TRBV20-1 and TRBJ2-1; D is unresolved. Germline V lookup: CDR1 DFQATT, CDR2 SNEGSKA (reference sequence). V lost 5 bases, J lost 8 bases, and 22 bases lay in between. CDR3 length: 15 residues. In nucleotides, the CDR3 is TGCAGTGCTTTCCCGGGTGAACCTTCGGGCGATGAGCAGTTCTTC. It specifies CSAFPGEPSGDEQFF.

This clonotype was counted only a few times. The rearrangement joins TRBV29-1 to TRBJ2-7; D might be TRBD2 (6 bases). The V gene lost 2 bases and the J gene lost 3 bases, with 8 bases spanning the gap. The CDR3 extends over 12 amino acids. Germline V CDR1 and CDR2: SQVTM, ANQGSEA. CDR3 in amino acids: CSVERGNYEQYF. The CDR3 coding sequence is TGCAGCGTTGAACGGGGGAACTACGAGCAGTACTTC.

V is TRBV9 and J is TRBJ2-1; 9 nucleotides agree with TRBD2. V shed 0 bases, J shed 6 bases, and the junction held 7 bases outside the gene matches. This CDR3 region has 16 residues. The germline V gene encodes CDR1 SGDLS and CDR2 YYNGEE. The CDR3 region is CASSVGGLAGSNEQFF. The CDR3 bases are TGTGCCAGCAGCGTAGGTGGTCTAGCGGGGAGCAATGAGCAGTTCTTC.